These T cell receptor beta chains were read from a single sample in a study of T cells after yellow fever vaccination. Each CDR3 protein gets one entry after TCRdb re-called the 5' RACE reads with MiXCR. Of fewer than 400,000 distinct CDR3 sequences in the sample, roughly 6.2% were seen once. This specimen was PBMCs, taken 5 days after the yellow fever booster vaccination. The receptor set was obtained from a young man who received the YFV17D yellow fever vaccine. Each CDR3 is given with its conserved first and last residue. Fields, in order: D gene, J gene, clone size, V gene, CDR3 protein, CDR3 DNA. D genes are given only for firm matches. Not every row has a clone size; where given, it reads once, few, many or a size class.

d_call: -; j_call: TRBJ2-5; clone_size: many; v_call: TRBV20-1; cdr3_aa: CSAPQGQETQYF; cdr3_nt: TGCAGTGCTCCGCAGGGTCAAGAGACCCAGTACTTC
d_call: TRBD2; j_call: TRBJ2-3; clone_size: many; v_call: TRBV4-3; cdr3_aa: CASSQELVAGLTDTQYF; cdr3_nt: TGCGCCAGCAGCCAAGAATTGGTAGCGGGACTCACAGATACGCAGTATTTT
d_call: -; j_call: TRBJ2-7; clone_size: -; v_call: TRBV20-1; cdr3_aa: CSARGHGSGYEQYF; cdr3_nt: TGCAGTGCTAGAGGGCACGGGAGCGGTTACGAGCAGTACTTC
d_call: TRBD2; j_call: TRBJ2-4; clone_size: few; v_call: TRBV4-2; cdr3_aa: CASSQVSGGGAKNIQYF; cdr3_nt: TGTGCCAGCAGCCAGGTCTCGGGAGGTGGGGCCAAAAACATTCAGTACTTC
d_call: -; j_call: TRBJ1-2; clone_size: many; v_call: TRBV28; cdr3_aa: CASSSDPQANYGYTF; cdr3_nt: TGTGCCAGCAGTTCCGACCCCCAAGCGAACTATGGCTACACCTTC
d_call: TRBD1; j_call: TRBJ2-3; clone_size: -; v_call: TRBV5-1; cdr3_aa: CASSQDRETDTQYF; cdr3_nt: TGCGCCAGCAGCCAAGACAGGGAAACAGATACGCAGTATTTT
d_call: TRBD1; j_call: TRBJ1-2; clone_size: many; v_call: TRBV7-2; cdr3_aa: CASSKTGGSDYGYTF; cdr3_nt: TGTGCCAGCAGTAAAACAGGGGGAAGCGACTATGGCTACACCTTC
d_call: -; j_call: TRBJ1-1; clone_size: -; v_call: TRBV20-1; cdr3_aa: CSVAGMNTEAFF; cdr3_nt: TGCAGTGTGGCGGGAATGAACACTGAAGCTTTCTTT
d_call: TRBD1; j_call: TRBJ2-1; clone_size: few; v_call: TRBV7-2; cdr3_aa: CASSTGGTGGLNEQFF; cdr3_nt: TGTGCCAGCAGTACAGGAGGGACAGGGGGCCTCAATGAGCAGTTCTTC
d_call: -; j_call: TRBJ1-5; clone_size: few; v_call: TRBV12-3/TRBV12-4; cdr3_aa: CASSLGHLNQPQHF; cdr3_nt: TGTGCCAGCAGTCTAGGTCACCTCAATCAGCCCCAGCATTTT
d_call: -; j_call: TRBJ2-1; clone_size: few; v_call: TRBV20-1; cdr3_aa: CSAATSSFHEQFF; cdr3_nt: TGCAGTGCCGCCACGTCCTCCTTCCATGAGCAGTTCTTC
d_call: TRBD2; j_call: TRBJ2-3; clone_size: many; v_call: TRBV5-4; cdr3_aa: CASSLAGGSTDTQYF; cdr3_nt: TGTGCCAGCAGCCTAGCGGGAGGGAGCACAGATACGCAGTATTTT
d_call: -; j_call: TRBJ2-1; clone_size: few; v_call: TRBV10-2; cdr3_aa: CASSDTGRTNEQFF; cdr3_nt: TGCGCCAGCAGTGATACAGGCCGGACAAATGAGCAGTTCTTC
d_call: -; j_call: TRBJ1-1; clone_size: few; v_call: TRBV30; cdr3_aa: CAWSVRVEMNTEAFF; cdr3_nt: TGTGCCTGGAGTGTACGGGTTGAGATGAACACTGAAGCTTTCTTT
d_call: TRBD2; j_call: TRBJ2-7; clone_size: many; v_call: TRBV2; cdr3_aa: CASLPRESGSSPYEQYF; cdr3_nt: TGTGCCAGCCTCCCACGAGAAAGCGGGAGTTCCCCCTACGAGCAGTACTTC
d_call: -; j_call: TRBJ1-5; clone_size: many; v_call: TRBV12-3/TRBV12-4; cdr3_aa: CASSFQGLQPQHF; cdr3_nt: TGTGCCAGCAGTTTCCAGGGCCTTCAGCCCCAGCATTTT
d_call: TRBD2; j_call: TRBJ2-1; clone_size: many; v_call: TRBV29-1; cdr3_aa: CSVVSGRANEQFF; cdr3_nt: TGCAGCGTTGTTAGCGGGAGGGCCAATGAGCAGTTCTTC
d_call: TRBD2; j_call: TRBJ2-3; clone_size: many; v_call: TRBV12-5; cdr3_aa: CASGFGTSGSGTDTQYF; cdr3_nt: TGTGCTAGTGGTTTCGGGACTAGCGGGAGTGGCACAGATACGCAGTATTTT
d_call: TRBD2; j_call: TRBJ2-1; clone_size: -; v_call: TRBV7-3; cdr3_aa: CASSRSGSYDNEQFF; cdr3_nt: TGTGCCAGCAGTCGCAGCGGGAGTTACGACAATGAGCAGTTCTTC
d_call: -; j_call: TRBJ2-4; clone_size: many; v_call: TRBV29-1; cdr3_aa: CSVGARGGKNIQYF; cdr3_nt: TGCAGCGTTGGTGCCAGGGGAGGCAAAAACATTCAGTACTTC
d_call: -; j_call: TRBJ2-1; clone_size: few; v_call: TRBV9; cdr3_aa: CASSTRQRTDEQFF; cdr3_nt: TGTGCCAGCAGCACACGACAGAGAACGGATGAGCAGTTCTTC
d_call: -; j_call: TRBJ2-3; clone_size: many; v_call: TRBV7-2; cdr3_aa: CASSAFGAGTDTQYF; cdr3_nt: TGTGCCAGCAGCGCCTTTGGGGCCGGAACAGATACGCAGTATTTT
d_call: -; j_call: TRBJ2-3; clone_size: -; v_call: TRBV2; cdr3_aa: CASRSLGAHRPPDTQYF; cdr3_nt: TGTGCCAGCAGGTCCCTCGGTGCTCATCGTCCACCAGATACGCAGTATTTT
d_call: TRBD2; j_call: TRBJ2-5; clone_size: few; v_call: TRBV10-3; cdr3_aa: CAIRDSGRRETQYF; cdr3_nt: TGTGCCATCAGAGATAGCGGGAGAAGAGAGACCCAGTACTTC
d_call: -; j_call: TRBJ1-6; clone_size: -; v_call: TRBV3-1; cdr3_aa: CASSFGEGSPLHF; cdr3_nt: TGTGCCAGCAGCTTTGGAGAGGGGTCACCCCTCCACTTT